This T cell receptor beta chain is drawn from a study of T-cell reconstitution after alpha-beta-depleted transplantation in children. Broader study findings: When one year had passed after transplant, most T-cell counts and diversity came from newly produced T cells. Day-60 TCRbeta diversity that was high in some patients was derived from surviving recipient T cells and thymic progenitors.

Unique molecular identifiers tagged the TCRbeta library. One entry per CDR3 protein results from TCRdb running MiXCR on the PCR reads. This sample has some 200,000 distinct CDR3 sequences, with approximately 11% found just once. Germline V gene sequence: CDR1 MDHEN, CDR2 SYDVKM. The CDR3 extends over 13 amino acids. Comments on this clonotype: What it binds is unknown. A read error is possible here, since a much larger clone lies one base away.

Sequenced material: PBMCs, taken before TCRalphabeta/CD19-depleted stem cell transplant. The rearrangement joins TRBV28 to TRBJ1-5; D is unclear. This TCR was recovered from a child in the first two years of life with acute myeloid leukemia, due to receive a stem cell transplant. For the CDR3, the DNA is TGTGCCAGCAACTGGGTTAGCAGTCAGCCCCAGCATTTT. This encodes CASNWVSSQPQHF.